This entry describes one T cell receptor (beta chain). Its antigen is not identified. These data belong to a study of radiotherapy plus CTLA-4 blockade in lung cancer. Looking at the study overall: With over 25% of patients having disease control, objective responses were seen in approximately 17%. Overall study results and limits: Early clone dynamics of blood T cells, plus interferon-beta, reportedly predicted response best.

Assay used: immunoSEQ multiplex PCR; TCRdb lists only in-frame clones, some missing. The sample records about 98,000 clones, around 90% being singletons. V shed 5 bases and J 6 bases; nucleotides not matched to a gene: 6. Germline assignment: CDR1 SGHNT and CDR2 YYREEE (reference sequence). This CDR3 has 13 residues. The specimen was peripheral blood, collected from a patient treated with radiotherapy plus ipilimumab. The chain links TRBV5-4 to TRBJ2-7; TRBD1 matches 9 bases. This clonotype was obtained from a human donor with non-small cell lung cancer that progressed on radiotherapy plus ipilimumab. The chain's CDR3 is CASRSGTGLEQYF. The CDR3 coding sequence is TGTGCCAGCAGGTCCGGGACAGGGCTCGAGCAGTACTTC.